This T cell receptor (beta chain) was retrieved from a study of shared clonotypes between healthy human individuals. Study details: The cohort had two women and three men, ages 18 to 49. Study observations and caveats: Compared with memory subsets, naive subsets generally had larger estimated richness.

Replicate sorted-subset PCRs were loaded with around 220 ng DNA, tens of thousands of T cell genomes. Clones were sequenced by immunoSEQ multiplex PCR, and TCRdb holds only the in-frame ones, with some missing. The sample gives 200,000 to 250,000 clones, just over 65% of which show up once; more than 9.5% is in the top ten. The germline CDR1 and CDR2 sequences are LNHDA and SQIVND (reference sequence). This CDR3 has 13 residues. The V gene lost 4 bases and the J gene lost 4 bases, with 8 bases spanning the gap. Of note for this clone: Its antigen is currently unknown.

Sequencing input: memory CD4+ T cells sorted from blood. Subset here: CD45RA-negative fraction. The chain joins TRBV19 to TRBJ1-5; D is unclear. This receptor was taken from a man between 25 and 39 years old in good health. This CDR3 is CASSNVPNQPQHF. In DNA form, the CDR3 reads TGTGCCAGTAGTAATGTACCAAATCAGCCCCAGCATTTT.